This T cell receptor (beta chain) derives from a study of blood T cell repertoires in COVID-19. The table came from immunoSEQ multiplex PCR; TCRdb's copy has only in-frame clones and leaves some out. The table lists about 170,000 clones, about 85% of them singletons. The CDR3 is 14 residues long. With 5 bases removed from V and 2 bases from J, the gap between germline ends came to 13 bases. Germline CDR1 SEHNR, CDR2 FQNEAQ (reference sequence). This sequence joins TRBV7-9 and TRBJ2-7; possible D gene TRBD1, 6 bases. This TCR came from a man aged 60 to 69 who had recovered from COVID-19. Specimen: peripheral blood. CDR3 DNA: TGTGCCAGCAGCCAAGAAGACAGGACCTACGAGCAGTACTTC. Its protein product is CASSQEDRTYEQYF.